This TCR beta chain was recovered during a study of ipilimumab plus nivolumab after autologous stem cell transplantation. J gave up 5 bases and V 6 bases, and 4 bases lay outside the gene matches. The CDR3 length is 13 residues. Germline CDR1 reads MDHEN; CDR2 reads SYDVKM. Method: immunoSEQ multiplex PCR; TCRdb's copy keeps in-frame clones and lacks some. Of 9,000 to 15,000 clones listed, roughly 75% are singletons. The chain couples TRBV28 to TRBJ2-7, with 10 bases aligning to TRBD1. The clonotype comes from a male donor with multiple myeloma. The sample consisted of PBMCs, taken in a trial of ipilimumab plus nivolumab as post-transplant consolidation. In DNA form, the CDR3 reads TGTGCCAGCAGCCGACAGGGGGCACACGAGCAGTACTTC. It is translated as CASSRQGAHEQYF.